This T cell receptor beta chain was identified in a study of monozygotic twins with inflammatory bowel disease. CDR1 is DFQATT and CDR2 is SNEGSKA in the germline V gene (reference sequence). This CDR3 has 15 residues. TCRdb derives one entry per CDR3 protein from the 5' RACE reads, leaving out DNA. Its clone listing holds nearly 450,000 distinct CDR3 sequences. The chain recombines TRBV20-1 with TRBJ1-5; TCRdb gives TRBD1 as the D gene, but with no DNA this cannot be confirmed. This receptor was identified in a human donor with ulcerative colitis or Crohn's disease, or a healthy co-twin of an affected twin (not recorded which). The sample consisted of blood. CDR3 amino acids: CSARGRGGGNQPQHF.